Here is one TCR beta chain with its context. The target antigen is unknown. The data derive from a study of cytomegalovirus exposure and HLA in healthy donors. Study outcomes and limitations: A highly shared variant cluster was judged a likely technical artifact. Presence/absence results assume similar sequencing depth per donor, which may not hold.

The CDR3 extends over 15 amino acids. Germline lookup yields CDR1 LGHNA and CDR2 YNFKEQ. V was shortened by 5 bases and J by 6 bases, with 17 bases between the two germline ends. PCR amplification relied on 60 Vbeta primers (plus 13 Jbeta primers). Sequenced by immunoSEQ multiplex PCR; TCRdb stores in-frame clones only, minus some. The sample has approximately 220,000 clones, approximately 82% seen once. The chain employs TRBV4-2 and TRBJ2-1; a possible D gene is TRBD2 (6 bases). The clonotype originates from a man aged 18 to 30 in good health and CMV-seronegative. The sample comprised PBMCs. The CDR3 DNA sequence: TGTGCCAGCAGCAACATGCTCGCGGGACGCAATGAGCAGTTCTTC. Protein: CASSNMLAGRNEQFF.